The 19 T cell receptor beta chains below were found in one sample sequenced in a study of OX40 agonist ivuxolimab in advanced cancers. The assay was immunoSEQ multiplex PCR, and TCRdb's table has in-frame clones only and misses some. The sample consists of about 62,000 clones, nearly 95% of them appearing once. This material consisted of CD4+ or CD8+ T cells sorted from blood, taken in a trial of the OX40 agonist ivuxolimab. These receptors originate from an adult with an advanced solid tumor such as melanoma, head and neck, liver or kidney cancer.

The chain couples TRBV29-1 to TRBJ2-7; D uncertain. V was pared by 2 bases and J by 1 base, with 3 bases between. The CDR3 totals 11 residues. Germline CDR1 is SQVTM and CDR2 is ANQGSEA. The CDR3 DNA is TGCAGCGTTGAACAATCCTACGAGCAGTACTTC. It specifies CSVEQSYEQYF.

V is TRBV27 and J is TRBJ2-3, with 7 nucleotides matching TRBD2. Looked up from germline, CDR1 is MNHEY and CDR2 is SMNVEV (reference sequence). V was pared by 5 bases and J by 0 bases, with 5 bases of the junction left unmatched. The CDR3 runs 15 residues. The chain's CDR3 is CASSPLAASTDTQYF. In nucleotides, the CDR3 is TGTGCCAGCAGTCCGCTAGCGGCTAGCACAGATACGCAGTATTTT.

The chain carries TRBV13 and TRBJ2-7, with D possibly TRBD1 on 6 matching bases. This CDR3 is 15 amino acids long. The germline V and J ends were trimmed by 3 bases and 0 bases, with 12 bases remaining between them. CDR1 PRHDT and CDR2 FYEKMQ come from the germline V gene (reference sequence). The DNA of the CDR3 is TGTGCCAGCAGCTTTCTGACAGGAAGCTCCTACGAGCAGTACTTC. Translated, it gives CASSFLTGSSYEQYF.

V usage is TRBV19 and J usage is TRBJ2-1; TRBD2 aligns across 13 bases. With 4 bases clipped from V and 1 base from J, the junction kept 4 bases outside the gene matches. Germline values: CDR1 LNHDA, CDR2 SQIVND (reference sequence). The CDR3 runs 17 residues. The CDR3 nucleotides read TGTGCCAGTAGTACTGCGACTAGCGGGAGGTCCTACAATGAGCAGTTCTTC. Residues: CASSTATSGRSYNEQFF.

The V and J genes are TRBV2 and TRBJ2-1, with TRBD1 matching 9 bases. V gave up 3 bases and J gave up 4 bases; unmatched junction bases: 10. This CDR3 region has 17 residues. Germline V lookup: CDR1 SNHLY, CDR2 FYNNEI. CDR3 in DNA: TGTGCCAGCAGTGACCCAGGACAGGGGAATTTATACAATGAGCAGTTCTTC. It specifies CASSDPGQGNLYNEQFF. The full variable domain, its missing parts supplied by reference TRBV2 and TRBJ2-1, is EPEVTQTPSHQVTQMGQEVILRCVPISNHLYFYWYRQILGQKVEFLVSFYNNEISEKSEIFDDQFSVERPDGSNFTLKIRSTKLEDSAMYFCASSDPGQGNLYNEQFFGPGTRLTVL.

The gene calls are TRBV6-6 and TRBJ1-2; D not certain. Trimming left V 0 bases short and J 0 bases short, with 11 bases between. There are 16 residues in the CDR3. The germline gives CDR1 MNHNY, CDR2 SVGAGI (reference sequence). The CDR3 region has the DNA TGTGCCAGCAGTTACTCGAACCAGTACGCTAACTATGGCTACACCTTC. It encodes CASSYSNQYANYGYTF.

The CDR3 loop is CASSLGRTETGYTF. The CDR3 DNA reads as TGTGCCAGCAGCTTAGGAAGGACGGAGACGGGCTACACCTTC. J is TRBJ1-2 and V is TRBV7-9; D unclear. The CDR3 has 14 amino acids. Germline V gives CDR1 SEHNR, CDR2 FQNEAQ (reference sequence). Trimming shortened V by 1 base and J by 8 bases, and 14 bases separated the two germline ends. The variable domain in full, with the rest retrieved from reference TRBV7-9 and TRBJ1-2, is DTGVSQNPRHKITKRGQNVTFRCDPISEHNRLYWYRQTLGQGPEFLTYFQNEAQLEKSRLLSDRFSAERPKGSFSTLEIQRTEQGDSAMYLCASSLGRTETGYTFGSGTRLTVV.

This chain connects TRBV4-1 to TRBJ2-7, with TRBD1 as a possible D gene (6 bases). V was clipped by 4 bases and J by 0 bases, with 19 bases between them. The V gene's germline CDR1 is MGHRA and CDR2 YSYEKL. This CDR3 comprises 17 residues. CDR3 nucleotides: TGCGCCAGCAGCCGGCAAACGGACAGCCTAGCCTCCTACGAGCAGTACTTC. It yields the protein CASSRQTDSLASYEQYF.

CDR3 sequence reads: CASSFFVATEAFF. CDR3 bases: TGTGCCAGCAGCTTCTTTGTGGCCACTGAAGCTTTCTTT. The V gene is TRBV5-4, the J gene TRBJ1-1; D not certain. Germline V gives CDR1 SGHNT, CDR2 YYREEE (reference sequence). Trimming pared 2 bases from V and 4 bases from J, leaving 9 bases between. This CDR3 comprises 13 residues.

The gene calls are TRBV28 and TRBJ2-3; 10 bases are shared with TRBD2. With V trimmed by 6 bases and J by 13 bases, 10 bases remained unmatched. The germline CDR1 and CDR2 sequences are MDHEN and SYDVKM. The length of the CDR3 is 13 residues. This chain's CDR3 is CASRSRPSGGEYF. The DNA of the CDR3 is TGTGCCAGCAGATCCCGGCCTAGCGGGGGAGAGTATTTT. Based on the CDR3 plus reference TRBV28 and TRBJ2-3, the full variable domain is DVKVTQSSRYLVKRTGEKVFLECVQDMDHENMFWYRQDPGLGLRLIYFSYDVKMKEKGDIPEGYSVSREKKERFSLILESASTNQTSMYLCASRSRPSGGEYFGPGTRLTVL.

This sequence joins TRBV2 and TRBJ2-5; possible D gene TRBD2, 7 bases. Germline lookup yields CDR1 SNHLY and CDR2 FYNNEI. CDR3 size: 14 residues. Trimming removed 8 bases at V and 2 bases at J, with 15 bases between. CDR3 sequence: CASRGAGGQETQYF. CDR3 DNA sequence: TGTGCCAGCCGGGGGGCTGGAGGGCAAGAGACCCAGTACTTC.

The chain couples TRBV27 to TRBJ2-7, with 8 positions matching TRBD1. From germline, CDR1 is MNHEY and CDR2 SMNVEV (reference sequence). This CDR3 spans 13 amino acids. The J segment lost 7 bases and the V segment lost 5 bases, leaving 7 bases of the junction unmatched. CDR3 in amino acids: CASSRQGIGEQYF. CDR3 in DNA: TGTGCCAGCAGTCGACAGGGGATAGGGGAGCAGTACTTC.

This rearrangement joins TRBV4-2 to TRBJ2-3, with 7 bases identical to TRBD2. The germline CDR1 and CDR2 sequences are LGHNA and YNFKEQ. The CDR3 totals 15 residues. V was pared by 7 bases and J by 3 bases, with 10 bases of the junction left unmatched. The CDR3 nucleotides are TGTGCCAGCACCGGCGAGCCTAGCGGTACAGATACGCAGTATTTT. It is translated as CASTGEPSGTDTQYF.

The rearrangement links TRBV4-1 to TRBJ1-5, with D tentatively TRBD1 (5 bases). The CDR3 is 15 residues long. Germline V gene sequence: CDR1 MGHRA, CDR2 YSYEKL. V dropped 0 bases and J dropped 0 bases, with 6 bases sitting between them. For the CDR3, the DNA is TGCGCCAGCAGCCAAGAGGGGGATAGCAATCAGCCCCAGCATTTT. Encoded protein: CASSQEGDSNQPQHF.

In nucleotides, the CDR3 is TGTGCCAGCAGCCAAGGGATGGGGAGCACCGGGGAGCTGTTTTTT. Translation: CASSQGMGSTGELFF. The rearrangement uses TRBV4-2 and TRBJ2-2; possible D gene TRBD2, 5 bases. Per the germline V gene, CDR1 is LGHNA and CDR2 is YNFKEQ. CDR3 length: 15 residues. With 1 base removed from V and 4 bases from J, the gap between germline ends came to 10 bases.

The chain employs TRBV6-5 and TRBJ2-1, with 11 bases aligning to TRBD2. Per the germline V gene, CDR1 is MNHEY and CDR2 is SVGAGI. This CDR3 is built from 14 residues. The V segment lost 4 bases and the J segment 5 bases; nucleotides outside the gene matches: 1. The CDR3 sequence: CASSFSGGDNEQFF. CDR3 sequence (DNA): TGTGCCAGCAGTTTTAGCGGGGGGGACAATGAGCAGTTCTTC.

About this clone itself: Other nucleotide sequences in the sample specify the same CDR3. The genes are TRBV6-5 and TRBJ2-7, with D tentatively TRBD1 or TRBD2 (5 bases each). Germline CDR1 reads MNHEY; CDR2 reads SVGAGI. This CDR3 region has 14 residues. Trimming took off 2 bases at V and 4 bases at J, with 12 bases between the two ends. CDR3: CASSYPRDLYEQYF. The CDR3 nucleotides are TGTGCCAGCAGTTACCCTCGGGACCTTTACGAGCAGTACTTC.

V usage is TRBV6-5 and J usage is TRBJ2-1; possible D gene TRBD2, 5 bases. The CDR3 totals 13 residues. Germline-derived CDR1 and CDR2 are MNHEY and SVGAGI. Trimming pared 3 bases from V and 6 bases from J, leaving 9 bases between. In DNA, the CDR3 is TGTGCCAGCAGTTATGGCCGGGGCAATGAGCAGTTCTTC. Its translation is CASSYGRGNEQFF.

The chain links TRBV5-1 to TRBJ1-1; D is uncertain. Trimming removed 5 bases from V and 2 bases from J, with 7 bases in between. CDR1 is SGHRS and CDR2 is YFSETQ in the germline V gene. CDR3 length equals 12 residues. DNA for the CDR3: TGCGCCAGCAGTGGGAGAAACACTGAAGCTTTCTTT. It translates to CASSGRNTEAFF.